A selection of T cell receptor beta chains follows, all from one sample in a study of blood T cells in healthy people across ages. A single record per CDR3 protein comes from TCRdb applying MiXCR to the 5' RACE reads. The table includes 1.2 million to 1.5 million distinct CDR3 sequences, approximately 59% detected once. The sample consisted of blood. The receptors here all came from a man aged 18 to 30 in good health. The CDR3 runs from the conserved cysteine through the conserved F or W. The D gene is left open where the match is weak. Expanded clones are given a class, and other clones once, few, many or no size at all.

D gene	V gene	clone size	J gene	CDR3 DNA	CDR3 protein
TRBD1	TRBV12-3/TRBV12-4	-	TRBJ2-3	TGTGCCAGCAGTCCCGGACAGGTCAGCACAGATACGCAGTATTTT	CASSPGQVSTDTQYF
TRBD2	TRBV11-2	-	TRBJ2-1	TGTGCCAGCAGCCCTTATCGCGGGGGATCCCCAGAGCAGTTCTTC	CASSPYRGGSPEQFF
-	TRBV27	few	TRBJ2-7	TGTGCCAGCAGTTTGGCCTATACCTACGAGCAGTACTTC	CASSLAYTYEQYF
-	TRBV5-8	-	TRBJ2-6	TGTGCCAGCAGCTTGGATGACAACTCTGGGGCCAACGTCCTGACTTTC	CASSLDDNSGANVLTF
-	TRBV20-1	-	TRBJ2-5	TGCAGTGCTCGCCTTGACGGTGGGTACTTC	CSARLDGGYF
TRBD1	TRBV6-6	few	TRBJ2-7	TGTGCCAGCAGTTTACGGACAGGGGTCTCCTACGAGCAGTACTTC	CASSLRTGVSYEQYF
TRBD2	TRBV4-2	few	TRBJ2-7	TGTGCCAGCAGCCAAGATTTGGCGGGGGACCCCTACGAGCAGTACTTC	CASSQDLAGDPYEQYF
-	TRBV20-1	-	TRBJ1-1	TGCAGTGCTAGAGATCAGGGGATGGGTGCTGAAGCTTTCTTT	CSARDQGMGAEAFF
TRBD1	TRBV25-1	-	TRBJ2-4	TGTGCCAGCAGTGGACAATTGGACAGGGCACCAAACATTCAGTACTTC	CASSGQLDRAPNIQYF
-	TRBV7-9	-	TRBJ1-4	TGTGCCAGCAGCTTAGTAGACGGCGGCGGGGAAAAACTGTTTTTT	CASSLVDGGGEKLFF
-	TRBV28	few	TRBJ2-3	TGTGCCAGCAGTTTAGCCAGGGTAGGAGATACGCAGTATTTT	CASSLARVGDTQYF
TRBD2	TRBV4-2	once	TRBJ2-7	TGTGCCAGCAGCCCGAGTGGGGGACTAGTTGCCTACGAGCAGTACTTC	CASSPSGGLVAYEQYF
TRBD2	TRBV12-3/TRBV12-4	-	TRBJ2-2	TGTGCCAGCAGTTTCGGGGCTAGCGGGGGGCCCACCGGGGAGCTGTTTTTT	CASSFGASGGPTGELFF
-	TRBV5-1	once	TRBJ2-7	TGCGCCAGCGACCTTGGAGGTGTCAATGAGCAGTACTTC	CASDLGGVNEQYF
-	TRBV7-9	few	TRBJ2-1	TGTGCCAGCAGCTTAGTTTTGGGGGACAATGAGCAGTTCTTC	CASSLVLGDNEQFF
-	TRBV3-1	-	TRBJ2-5	TGTGCCAGCAGCCAAATCACGGAGACCCAGTACTTC	CASSQITETQYF
-	TRBV24-1	few	TRBJ2-1	TGTGCCACCAGTGATCTATACAATGAGCAGTTCTTC	CATSDLYNEQFF
-	TRBV7-9	few	TRBJ2-1	TGTGCCAACGGTGAGCAGTTCTTC	CANGEQFF
-	TRBV4-3	-	TRBJ1-4	TGCGCCAGCAGCCTGGAAGGGCCAAGGGATGAAAAACTGTTTTTT	CASSLEGPRDEKLFF
-	TRBV7-9	few	TRBJ2-1	TGTGCCAGCAGCCCCTGGACGGGATACAATGAGCAGTTCTTC	CASSPWTGYNEQFF
-	TRBV7-9	-	TRBJ1-2	TGTGCCAGCATCAGAAGTGAGGGCTATGGCTACACCTTC	CASIRSEGYGYTF
-	TRBV4-2	-	TRBJ2-1	TGTGCCAGCAGCCCGAGGGGGTACCACAATGAGCAGTTCTTC	CASSPRGYHNEQFF
-	TRBV15	few	TRBJ2-7	TGTGCCACCAGCAGAGTAGGGATCGAGCAGTACTTC	CATSRVGIEQYF
-	TRBV27	-	TRBJ1-1	TGTGCCAGCAGTGCCGGGAGCGGGGGCACTGAAGCTTTCTTT	CASSAGSGGTEAFF
TRBD2	TRBV27	few	TRBJ2-7	TGTGCCACCTCAGCGGGGGAGGGACCCTACGAGCAGTACTTC	CATSAGEGPYEQYF
-	TRBV10-3	-	TRBJ1-2	TGTGCCATCAGTGAGCCACAGCCGTTGGCCTATGGCTACACCTTC	CAISEPQPLAYGYTF
-	TRBV2	-	TRBJ2-7	TGTGCCAGCAGTGTCGGCTGGAGGGGCGAGCAGTACTTC	CASSVGWRGEQYF
-	TRBV2	-	TRBJ2-7	TGTGCCAGCAGTGGGGGGACGGAGGGCGAGCAGTACTTC	CASSGGTEGEQYF
-	TRBV7-9	-	TRBJ2-5	TGTGCCAGCAGCTTAGTAGGCAGTGAAGAGACCCAGTACTTC	CASSLVGSEETQYF
-	TRBV13	-	TRBJ1-1	TGTGCCAGCACCCTGATGAGGGGTGGAAACACTGAAGCTTTCTTT	CASTLMRGGNTEAFF
-	TRBV4-1	-	TRBJ2-1	TGCGCCAGCAGCCAAGGAACAGGCCCTTCCAATGAGCAGTTCTTC	CASSQGTGPSNEQFF
-	TRBV20-1	-	TRBJ2-5	TGCAGTGCTAGAGATGGAGGGGGAGGAGGGGAGACCCAGTACTTC	CSARDGGGGGETQYF
-	TRBV28	-	TRBJ1-5	TGTGCCAGCAGTCCCCCTGGGGGCTTGGGCAATCAGCCCCAGCATTTT	CASSPPGGLGNQPQHF
TRBD2	TRBV18	-	TRBJ2-3	TGTGCCAGCCAACCCAGCGGGGGCTCTCAGGATACGCAGTATTTT	CASQPSGGSQDTQYF
-	TRBV7-9	once	TRBJ2-7	TGTGCCAGCAGCTCGCAGTCGGACTACGAGCAGTACTTC	CASSSQSDYEQYF
TRBD1	TRBV25-1	-	TRBJ1-1	TGTGCCAGCAGCGACCAGACAGGGAGGGATACTGAAGCTTTCTTT	CASSDQTGRDTEAFF
TRBD1	TRBV6-1	few	TRBJ2-1	TGTGCCAGCAGTAGGACAGGGGAGAATGAGCAGTTCTTC	CASSRTGENEQFF
TRBD1	TRBV12-3/TRBV12-4	few	TRBJ1-2	TGTGCCAGCGGACAGGGGCCCTATGGCTACACCTTC	CASGQGPYGYTF
TRBD2	TRBV9	-	TRBJ2-1	TGTGCCAGCAGCGTAGTGGGACTAGGCAATGAGCAGTTCTTC	CASSVVGLGNEQFF
-	TRBV6-2/TRBV6-3	-	TRBJ2-6	TGTGCCAGCAGTTATAGAATAGTCGCCTCTGGGGCCAACGTCCTGACTTTC	CASSYRIVASGANVLTF
-	TRBV6-5	-	TRBJ1-1	TGTGCCAGCAGTTACTCCGTGGGTACAGGTGTGAACACTGAAGCTTTCTTT	CASSYSVGTGVNTEAFF
TRBD1	TRBV5-1	few	TRBJ1-4	TGCGCCAGCAGCAATGACAGGGGGGTTGAAAAACTGTTTTTT	CASSNDRGVEKLFF
-	TRBV4-1	many	TRBJ2-3	TGCGCCAGCAGCCAAGGGCGGCTAGTTCAGACGCGAGATACGCAGTATTTT	CASSQGRLVQTRDTQYF
TRBD2	TRBV7-2	-	TRBJ2-7	TGTGCCAGCATAGGAGTAGCGGGGGGCTACGAGCAGTACTTC	CASIGVAGGYEQYF
TRBD1	TRBV7-9	-	TRBJ2-1	TGTGCCAGCAGCTCGGACAGGCCTGACAGGCAGTTCTTC	CASSSDRPDRQFF
TRBD2	TRBV2	-	TRBJ2-1	TGTGCCAGCAGTAACGGACTAGCGGGGGACGACAATGAGCAGTTCTTC	CASSNGLAGDDNEQFF
-	TRBV6-2/TRBV6-3	-	TRBJ1-6	TGTGCCAGCAGCTATCACCGGGACACTGCCTATAATTCACCCCTCCACTTT	CASSYHRDTAYNSPLHF
-	TRBV6-2/TRBV6-3	many	TRBJ2-6	TGTGCCAGCAGTTACAACTCTGGGGCCAACGTCCTGACTTTC	CASSYNSGANVLTF
-	TRBV28	-	TRBJ2-5	TGTGCCAGCAGTTTCTTCCCCCAGGGGCGTCTAGAGACCCAGTACTTC	CASSFFPQGRLETQYF
-	TRBV7-9	-	TRBJ1-2	TGTGCCAGCAGCGTAGTAGGGGGTGACTATGGCTACACCTTC	CASSVVGGDYGYTF
-	TRBV6-2/TRBV6-3	-	TRBJ2-7	TGTGCCAGCAGTTACTCGGCAGGGATCTCCTACGAGCAGTACTTC	CASSYSAGISYEQYF
-	TRBV15	-	TRBJ1-6	TGTGCCACCAGCAGACCCCGACAGGATTCACCCCTCCACTTT	CATSRPRQDSPLHF
-	TRBV20-1	-	TRBJ2-3	TGCAGTGCTAAAGCTCCGGGCACAGATACGCAGTATTTT	CSAKAPGTDTQYF
TRBD2	TRBV7-2	-	TRBJ2-3	TGTGCCAGCAGCCCCGGGGGGGAATTCACAGATACGCAGTATTTT	CASSPGGEFTDTQYF